This TCR beta chain was sequenced during a study of T cells in Graves' hyperthyroidism and ophthalmopathy. Study at large: The blood sample was taken at first diagnosis, before treatment began.

Researchers amplified the TCR beta CDR3 regions from RNA transcripts. The TCR CDR3 was amplified in a first-round RT-PCR using the HTBI primer set. TCRdb re-called the multiplex PCR reads with MiXCR, one entry per CDR3 protein. The sample has 250,000 to 300,000 distinct CDR3 sequences, approximately 15% seen once. Exclusion of patients followed from uncontrolled infection, other autoimmune disease, pregnancy or lactation. The germline gives CDR1 DFQATT, CDR2 SNEGSKA (reference sequence). V gave up 1 base and J gave up 2 bases, with 27 bases separating them. This CDR3 has 20 residues. The table lists this clonotype with many counts.

The source is a woman aged 40 to 49 with Graves' hyperthyroidism. Source material: blood. The chain uses TRBV20-1 and TRBJ2-1, with D possibly TRBD2 on 5 matching bases. The DNA for the CDR3 is TGCAGTGCTAGAGGAGTTAATTTTGTTAGCGACACAAGGGCCTACAATGAGCAGTTCTTC. It encodes CSARGVNFVSDTRAYNEQFF.